Below are 6 T cell receptor beta chains sequenced from a single sample in a study of cytomegalovirus exposure and HLA in healthy donors (dated by TCRdb to the late 2010s). To prepare the library, the immunoSEQ multiplex PCR assay was applied. A mixture of 60 forward primers for TCR Vbeta segments and 13 reverse primers for TCR Jbeta segments was used in the multiplex PCR. TCRdb's version of the immuneACCESS table is confined to in-frame rearrangements and falls short of the full clone set. An unresolved V gene accounts for under half of the shortfall where checked; the remainder is of unknown origin. The sample table lists approximately 170,000 clones, around 80% of them with a count of one. The biggest ten clones account for 2.4% of the sample. Sequenced: PBMCs. All receptors come from a male donor in good health and CMV-seronegative.

Note on this clone: The junction departs from germline at one end; a sequencing error may be responsible. The J gene is TRBJ2-5, the V gene TRBV7-7; D possibly matches TRBD1 or TRBD2 (6 bases each). The CDR3 length is 15 residues. The germline CDR1 and CDR2 sequences are SSHAT and FNYEAQ (reference sequence). Written as DNA, the CDR3 is TGTGCTAGCAGCTTAGGGAGGACAGTTGGAGAGACCCAGTACTTC. It codes for CASSLGRTVGETQYF.

This clone was counted between two and nine times. The chain joins TRBV20-1 to TRBJ2-1; the match to TRBD2 covers 7 bases. V lost 3 bases, J lost 10 bases, and 3 bases stayed unmatched. The CDR3 extends over 11 amino acids. Per the germline V gene, CDR1 is DFQATT and CDR2 is SNEGSKA (reference sequence). The DNA of the CDR3 is TGCAGTGCTAGCGCTAGCGGAGAGCAGTTCTTC. It translates to CSASASGEQFF.

In regard to this clone: The junction differs from germline at one of its ends, possibly a read error. This chain joins TRBV5-4 and TRBJ1-2; D may be TRBD1 (5 bases). The CDR3 length is 13 residues. CDR1 is SGHNT, CDR2 YYREEE, per germline (reference sequence). CDR3: CASSYDSNYGYPF. The CDR3 DNA is TGTGCCAGCAGCTATGACAGTAACTATGGCTACCCCTTC.

The gene calls are TRBV19 and TRBJ1-5; 7 positions agree with TRBD1. Germline CDR1 and CDR2: LNHDA and SQIVND (reference sequence). The CDR3 spans 13 residues. V was pared by 6 bases and J by 5 bases, with 4 bases of the junction left unmatched. The CDR3 DNA is TGTGCCAGTAGGCATCAGGGGGATCAGCCCCAGCATTTT. Encoded protein: CASRHQGDQPQHF.

This chain uses TRBV7-9 with TRBJ2-7; 9 bases fit TRBD2. Germline loops: CDR1 SEHNR, CDR2 FQNEAQ (reference sequence). The length of the CDR3 is 15 residues. V trimming: 2 bases; J trimming: 2 bases; junction bases outside the gene matches: 4. CDR3 nucleotide sequence: TGTGCCAGCAGCTTAACTAGCGGGCCAGCCTACGAGCAGTACTTC. Translation: CASSLTSGPAYEQYF. Full variable domain (remainder filled in from reference TRBV7-9 and TRBJ2-7): DTGVSQNPRHKITKRGQNVTFRCDPISEHNRLYWYRQTLGQGPEFLTYFQNEAQLEKSRLLSDRFSAERPKGSFSTLEIQRTEQGDSAMYLCASSLTSGPAYEQYFGPGTRLTVT.

V gene TRBV2 combines with J gene TRBJ2-7, with 10 bases fitting TRBD1. Germline values: CDR1 SNHLY, CDR2 FYNNEI. With 5 bases clipped from V and 4 bases from J, the junction kept 11 bases outside the gene matches. This CDR3 is 16 amino acids long. The CDR3 is CASSQIATGGKYEQYF. The CDR3 DNA is TGTGCCAGCAGTCAGATCGCGACAGGGGGCAAATACGAGCAGTACTTC.